The 8 T cell receptor beta chains presented below share a single source sample, sequenced in a study of control samples from healthy donors and cancer patients. Here immunoSEQ multiplex PCR was the method, and the copy in TCRdb shows in-frame clones only, minus some. The sample shows under 80,000 clones, 94% of them seen only once. Specimen: blood. The origin of the receptors is a woman in her 30s in good health.

This clone has just one count. J is TRBJ1-4 and V is TRBV30, with a possible D match to TRBD1 (5 bases). This CDR3 spans 14 amino acids. V lost 2 bases, J lost 2 bases, and 9 bases lay in between. Per germline, CDR1 GTSNPN and CDR2 SVGIG (reference sequence). CDR3 sequence reads: CAWSSGGTNEKLFF. CDR3 in DNA: TGTGCCTGGAGTTCTGGGGGTACTAATGAAAAACTGTTTTTT.

The chain links TRBV18 to TRBJ1-1; D is perhaps TRBD1 (5 bases). This CDR3 has 13 amino acids. CDR1 is KGHSH, CDR2 LQKENI, per germline. V was trimmed by 5 bases and J by 4 bases, leaving 11 bases between them. The DNA for the CDR3 is TGTGCCAGCTCAGAGGGGATGGTCACTGAAGCTTTCTTT. Protein: CASSEGMVTEAFF.

V usage is TRBV5-1 and J usage is TRBJ1-1; TRBD1 is a possible D gene (6 bases). CDR1 is SGHRS and CDR2 is YFSETQ in the germline V gene. The CDR3 is 15 residues long. Between the trimmed V and J ends, which lost 2 bases and 4 bases, there was a span of 15 bases. Written as DNA, the CDR3 is TGCGCCAGCAGCTTAGGGGGGTCTGGGGGCACTGAAGCTTTCTTT. It specifies CASSLGGSGGTEAFF.

Only one count was recorded for this clone. This rearrangement joins TRBV7-3 to TRBJ1-1; no clear D. CDR1 SGHTA and CDR2 FQGTGA come from the germline V gene. CDR3 length: 14 amino acids. The germline V and J ends were trimmed by 2 bases and 2 bases, with 9 bases remaining between them. CDR3 protein: CASSLLAGNTEAFF. CDR3 coding DNA: TGTGCCAGCAGCTTATTGGCGGGAAACACTGAAGCTTTCTTT.

The chain has TRBV30 and TRBJ2-5, with D perhaps matching TRBD2 (6 bases). The CDR3 totals 11 residues. The germline gives CDR1 GTSNPN, CDR2 SVGIG (reference sequence). Trimming took 5 bases from V and 5 from J, leaving 9 bases between them. This chain's CDR3 is CAWVRGETQYF. The CDR3 bases are TGTGCCTGGGTCCGGGGGGAGACCCAGTACTTC.

V usage is TRBV5-4 and J usage is TRBJ2-3; 10 nucleotides line up with TRBD2. With 6 bases clipped from V and 1 base from J, the junction kept 5 bases outside the gene matches. There are 15 residues in the CDR3. The germline V gene has CDR1 SGHNT and CDR2 YYREEE (reference sequence). The CDR3 DNA reads as TGTGCCAGCACATATAGCGGGGGGCGCACAGATACGCAGTATTTT. It translates to CASTYSGGRTDTQYF.

The chain links TRBV3-1 (or the pseudogene TRBV3-2) to TRBJ2-7; 10 bases match TRBD1. V lost 5 bases to trimming and J lost 4 bases; unmatched junction nucleotides: 8. This CDR3 contains 15 residues. Germline values: CDR1 LGHDT, CDR2 YNNKEL (reference sequence). DNA for the CDR3: TGTGCCAGCAGCGTACCGGGACAGGGGACGTACGAGCAGTACTTC. The encoded protein is CASSVPGQGTYEQYF.

The J gene is TRBJ2-3, the V gene TRBV7-6; D remains ambiguous. The CDR3 covers 14 residues. The germline CDR1 and CDR2 sequences are SGHVS and FNYEAQ. Trimming left V 1 base short and J 3 bases short, with 8 bases between. CDR3 sequence reads: CASSLGQRTDTQYF. Written as DNA, the CDR3 is TGTGCCAGCAGCTTAGGCCAGCGTACAGATACGCAGTATTTT.